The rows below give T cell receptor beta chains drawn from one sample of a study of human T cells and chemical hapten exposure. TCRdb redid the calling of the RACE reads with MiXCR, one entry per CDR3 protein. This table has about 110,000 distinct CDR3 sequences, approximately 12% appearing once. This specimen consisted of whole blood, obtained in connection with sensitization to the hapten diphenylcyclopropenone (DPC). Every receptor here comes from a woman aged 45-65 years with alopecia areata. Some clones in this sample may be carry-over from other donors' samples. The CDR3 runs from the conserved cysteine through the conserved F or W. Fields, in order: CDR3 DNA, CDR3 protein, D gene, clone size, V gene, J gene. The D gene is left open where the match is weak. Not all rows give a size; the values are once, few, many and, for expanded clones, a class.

CDR3nt: TGTGCCAGCAGCCGAGGGAGTCACTTAAACAATGAGCAGTTCTTC
CDR3aa: CASSRGSHLNNEQFF
d_gene: NA
abundance: few
v_gene: TRBV5-4
j_gene: TRBJ2-1

CDR3nt: TGTGCCAGCAGCCAGCCTGGGGCGGATCAGCCCCAGCATTTT
CDR3aa: CASSQPGADQPQHF
d_gene: NA
abundance: many
v_gene: TRBV28
j_gene: TRBJ1-5

CDR3nt: TGTGCCAGCAGCCCCACCGTCGAGGGACCCTACGAGCAGTACTTC
CDR3aa: CASSPTVEGPYEQYF
d_gene: NA
abundance: NA
v_gene: TRBV11-2
j_gene: TRBJ2-7

CDR3nt: TGCGCCAGCAGCCAAGACCCCAGGGGAGAGACCCAGTACTTC
CDR3aa: CASSQDPRGETQYF
d_gene: NA
abundance: NA
v_gene: TRBV4-1
j_gene: TRBJ2-5

CDR3nt: TGTGCCAGCAGTTTTCTCGGACAGAGCAATGAGCAGTTCTTC
CDR3aa: CASSFLGQSNEQFF
d_gene: NA
abundance: few
v_gene: TRBV6-5
j_gene: TRBJ2-1

CDR3nt: TGTGCCAGCAGTGCCCGGGACAGTGAAAAACTGTTTTTT
CDR3aa: CASSARDSEKLFF
d_gene: TRBD1
abundance: few
v_gene: TRBV12-3/TRBV12-4
j_gene: TRBJ1-4

CDR3nt: TGTGCCACCAGTGACGGGGGATTAGAAGAGACCCAGTACTTC
CDR3aa: CATSDGGLEETQYF
d_gene: NA
abundance: few
v_gene: TRBV24-1
j_gene: TRBJ2-5

CDR3nt: TGTGCCATCAGTGGGGGACAGGGCCGGAACACTGAAGCTTTCTTT
CDR3aa: CAISGGQGRNTEAFF
d_gene: TRBD1
abundance: NA
v_gene: TRBV10-3
j_gene: TRBJ1-1

CDR3nt: TGTGCCAGCACTGGGGACAGGGGGACCCAGAGGAACACTGAAGCTTTCTTT
CDR3aa: CASTGDRGTQRNTEAFF
d_gene: TRBD1
abundance: NA
v_gene: TRBV12-3/TRBV12-4
j_gene: TRBJ1-1

CDR3nt: TGCGCCAGCAGCAACTACAATGAGCAGTTCTTC
CDR3aa: CASSNYNEQFF
d_gene: NA
abundance: NA
v_gene: TRBV4-1
j_gene: TRBJ2-1